This T cell receptor beta chain was sequenced for a study of CD8+ T cells in alopecia areata. Study context: Those patients who were treated received oral tofacitinib, which was given at 5 to 10 mg twice daily for moderate-to-severe alopecia areata.

In this sample, this clone turned up once. Germline V gene sequence: CDR1 MGHRA, CDR2 YSYEKL. The CDR3 is 16 amino acids. With V trimmed by 0 bases and J by 0 bases, 0 bases remained unmatched. Extraction and reverse transcription of RNA yielded cDNA as the sequencing template. This table comes from immunoSEQ multiplex PCR, and its TCRdb copy is limited to in-frame clones, with some not included. The data show 140,000 to 150,000 clones, around 87% seen once. The sequencing here drew on CD8+ T cells sorted from blood, taken at week 0. This sequence joins TRBV4-1 and TRBJ1-4; 8 bases are a match to TRBD1. This sequence was found in a human donor with alopecia areata. As DNA, the CDR3 is TGCGCCAGCAGCCAAGAACAGGGGGCAACTAATGAAAAACTGTTTTTT. Its protein product is CASSQEQGATNEKLFF.